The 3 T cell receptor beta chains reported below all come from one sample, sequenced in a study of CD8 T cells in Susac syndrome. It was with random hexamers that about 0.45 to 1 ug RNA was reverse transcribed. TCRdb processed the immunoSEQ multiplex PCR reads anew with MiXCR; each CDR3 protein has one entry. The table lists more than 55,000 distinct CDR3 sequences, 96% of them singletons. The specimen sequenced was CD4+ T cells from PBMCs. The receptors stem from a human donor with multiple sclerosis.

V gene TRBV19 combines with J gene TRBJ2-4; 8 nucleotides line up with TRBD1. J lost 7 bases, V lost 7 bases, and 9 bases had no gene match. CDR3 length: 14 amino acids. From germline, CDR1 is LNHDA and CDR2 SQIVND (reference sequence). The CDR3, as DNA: TGTGCCAGTACCAACGGACAGGGTTCGAACATTCAGTACTTC. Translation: CASTNGQGSNIQYF.

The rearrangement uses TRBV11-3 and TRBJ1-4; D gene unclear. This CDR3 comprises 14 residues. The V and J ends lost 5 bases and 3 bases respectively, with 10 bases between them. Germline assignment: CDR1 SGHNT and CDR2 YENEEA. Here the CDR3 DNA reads TGTGCCAGCAGCCCGGGTGGGCCTAATGAAAAACTGTTTTTT. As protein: CASSPGGPNEKLFF.

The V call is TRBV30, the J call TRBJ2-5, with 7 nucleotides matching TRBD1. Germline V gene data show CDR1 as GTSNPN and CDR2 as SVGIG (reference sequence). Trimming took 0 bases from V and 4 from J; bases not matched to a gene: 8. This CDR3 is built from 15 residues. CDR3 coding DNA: TGTGCCTGGAGTGTACCCGTTTCAGGGGGAGAGACCCAGTACTTC. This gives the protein CAWSVPVSGGETQYF.